This T cell receptor beta chain was recovered during a study of T cell responses to AZD1222 COVID-19 vaccine. Only in-frame clones appear in the TCRdb table, and some are missing; sequencing was by immunoSEQ multiplex PCR. The sample has about 170,000 clones; 80% to 90% are singletons. V was clipped by 5 bases and J by 2 bases, with 12 bases between them. The CDR3 extends over 14 amino acids. Germline assignment: CDR1 SGHAT and CDR2 FQNNGV. The sequence was collected from an adult in good health. The V call is TRBV11-2, the J call TRBJ2-5; D unresolved. The sample in question was peripheral blood, obtained on day 0 of AZD1222 vaccination. The CDR3 coding sequence is TGTGCCAGCAGCCCACTGGGTCCTCAAGAGACCCAGTACTTC. This gives the protein CASSPLGPQETQYF.